This record covers a single T cell receptor (beta chain). Its antigen has not been determined. Base qualities were left out, and no much larger clone turns up one base away. The protocol used for the library was the immunoSEQ multiplex PCR assay. Imported from immuneACCESS, the table was reduced by TCRdb to in-frame sequences with V and J called. These copies leave out some clones; in studies compared against another copy, an unresolved V gene accounts for under half, and the cause of the remainder is not known. Recorded for this sample are roughly 39,000 clones; around 80% of them occurred a single time. The biggest ten clones account for about 4.8% of the sample. The data originate from a study of chemoradiotherapy in HPV16-positive cancers (dated by TCRdb to 2022 to 2024). Study-level background: Functional T-cell assays on cells from two HPV16-positive patients defined candidate HPV-specific T-cell clones and common TCR motifs. The study asked whether T-cell immunity against the HPV oncoproteins E6 and E7 changes during chemoradiotherapy and whether it affects survival. The candidate HPV-specific TCRs and motifs were subsequently tracked in TCR repertoires obtained from 65 to 95 patients with HPV-related cancers.

Overall study outcomes, separate from this receptor: In HPV16-positive patients, expansion of HPV-responsive T cells during chemoradiotherapy was associated with improved recurrence-free survival. Expansion of candidate HPV-specific clones and E7-related TCR motifs was observed in the tumor microenvironment during treatment, whereas no such expansion was observed for non-HPV-specific T cells. Only two HPV16-positive patients were used to derive the functional definition of HPV-specific T cells, and the survival association was reported for HPV16-positive patients.

Repertoires were sampled repeatedly over the course of chemoradiotherapy so that clonal expansion in the tumor microenvironment could be followed. CDR1 and CDR2 are read off the germline V gene as MDHEN and SYDVKM. Relative to germline, V is missing 6 bases and J is missing 4 bases, with 16 bases of the junction outside any gene match. Its CDR3 holds 18 amino acids, cysteine through phenylalanine. The retained sequence is limited to the CDR3, 54 bases, with the frame set at the first base. This receptor was identified in a human donor with HPV-associated anogenital cancer. Material: blood, obtained from a patient who underwent chemoradiotherapy. The chain joins TRBV28 to TRBJ2-5, with TRBD1 matching 11 junction bases. The CDR3 protein: CASRPHYRDRGFGETQYF. The sequenced DNA: TGTGCCAGCAGACCACACTACCGGGACAGGGGGTTCGGAGAGACCCAGTACTTC. Here the CDR3 is joined to the reference TRBV28 and TRBJ2-5 genes, and the full variable domain is: DVKVTQSSRYLVKRTGEKVFLECVQDMDHENMFWYRQDPGLGLRLIYFSYDVKMKEKGDIPEGYSVSREKKERFSLILESASTNQTSMYLCASRPHYRDRGFGETQYFGPGTRLLVL.